This T cell receptor beta chain was recorded in a study of response to subunit inactivated influenza vaccine. A single record per CDR3 protein comes from TCRdb applying MiXCR to the RT-PCR reads. The data hold about 520,000 distinct CDR3 sequences, with 25% observed a single time. This clonotype showed up just a few times. Its cognate antigen is unknown. Study outcomes and limitations: The study's authors posited that every seasonal influenza vaccination enlists few new T cells.

The CDR3 covers 17 residues. The germline V gene has CDR1 SGHTA and CDR2 FQGNSA. V was pared by 1 base and J by 1 base, with 16 bases between. This clonotype was sampled from a man aged 45-60 years who received an inactivated influenza vaccine. Here the sequenced sample was CD4+ T cells sorted from PBMCs, taken 5 to 6 days after vaccination. The gene calls are TRBV7-2 and TRBJ2-5, with D perhaps given as TRBD1 or TRBD2 (6 bases each). CDR3 in amino acids: CASSLGRGTPLQETQYF. The CDR3 coding sequence is TGTGCCAGCAGCTTAGGTAGGGGGACTCCCCTCCAAGAGACCCAGTACTTC.